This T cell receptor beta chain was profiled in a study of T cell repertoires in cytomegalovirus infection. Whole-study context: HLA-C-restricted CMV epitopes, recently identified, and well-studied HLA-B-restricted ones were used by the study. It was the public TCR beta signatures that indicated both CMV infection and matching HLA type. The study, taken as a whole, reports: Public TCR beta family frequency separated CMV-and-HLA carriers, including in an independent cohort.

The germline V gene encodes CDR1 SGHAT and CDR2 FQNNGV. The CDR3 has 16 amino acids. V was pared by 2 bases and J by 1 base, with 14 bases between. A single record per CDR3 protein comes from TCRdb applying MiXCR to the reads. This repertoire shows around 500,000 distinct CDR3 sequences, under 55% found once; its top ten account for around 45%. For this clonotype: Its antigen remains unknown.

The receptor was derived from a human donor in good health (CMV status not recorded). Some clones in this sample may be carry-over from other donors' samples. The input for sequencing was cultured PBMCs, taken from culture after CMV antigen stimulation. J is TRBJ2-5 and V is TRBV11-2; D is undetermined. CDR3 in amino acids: CASSLRLGSRQETQYF. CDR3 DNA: TGTGCCAGCAGCTTAAGGTTGGGGTCACGCCAAGAGACCCAGTACTTC.